The rows below give T cell receptor beta chains drawn from one sample of a study of blood T cell repertoires in COVID-19. Clones were read by immunoSEQ multiplex PCR, and TCRdb kept only the in-frame ones, dropping some. The sample includes some 170,000 clones, 80% to 85% of them seen just once. The sample taken for sequencing was peripheral blood. The receptors were sampled from a woman of 80 years or more with active or convalescent COVID-19. The CDR3 runs from the conserved cysteine through the conserved F or W. The order of the fields is V gene, D gene, CDR3 protein. A D gene is named only where the DNA matches it firmly.

TRBV5-8 NA CASSSGSDTGELFF
TRBV5-1 NA CASSLGQTDSPLHF
TRBV18 TRBD1 CASSSNRGREDGYTF
TRBV27 NA CASSLSGRQGSYEQYF
TRBV6-5 NA CASSPDTNYGYTF
TRBV19 NA CASRALGGGHNEKLFF
TRBV6-5 TRBD1 CASLTTGGGYTF
TRBV6-2/TRBV6-3 NA CASSLDSYGYTF
TRBV3-1/TRBV3-2 NA CASSLNRAAGNTIYF
TRBV6-5 NA CASSPRGEKLFF
TRBV9 TRBD2 CASSVAGRGGNEQFF
TRBV5-1 NA CASNFDRTYEQYF
TRBV18 TRBD1 CASSPSGTGNWYYF
TRBV28 TRBD1 CASRVGGTGVYEQYF
TRBV2 TRBD1 CASSPGQSFGNQPQHF
TRBV10-1 NA CASRGVHCTYNSPLHF